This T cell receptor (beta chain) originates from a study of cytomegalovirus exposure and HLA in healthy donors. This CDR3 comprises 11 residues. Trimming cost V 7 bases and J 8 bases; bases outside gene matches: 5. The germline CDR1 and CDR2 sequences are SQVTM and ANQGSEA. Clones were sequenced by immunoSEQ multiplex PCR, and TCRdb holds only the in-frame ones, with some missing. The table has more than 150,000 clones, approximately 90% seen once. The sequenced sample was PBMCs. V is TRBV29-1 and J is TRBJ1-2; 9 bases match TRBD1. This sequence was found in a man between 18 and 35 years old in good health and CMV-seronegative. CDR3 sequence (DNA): TGCAGCGCCTGGGACAGGGAGGGCTACACCTTC. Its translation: CSAWDREGYTF.